This TCR beta chain was documented in a study of neurological immune-mediated disorders. Study-wide results and limits: HTLV-1-associated myelopathy showed the most TCR clonal expansion; multiple sclerosis the least, below healthy controls.

The cDNA was synthesized by 5'RACE incorporating 10-nucleotide random UMIs. A single run covered 15-18 subjects with over 180 million TCR-beta sequences. TCRdb passed the 5' RACE reads through MiXCR, listing each CDR3 protein once. The sample yields nearly 30,000 distinct CDR3 sequences, about 16% seen once. This clonotype was recorded at least ten times. Antigen unknown. Time point reported: technical triplicate 3. V lost 0 bases and J 5 bases, leaving 13 bases between the germline ends. The CDR3 sequence is 14 residues long. The germline CDR1 and CDR2 sequences are DFQATT and SNEGSKA (reference sequence).

The rearrangement joins TRBV20-1 to TRBJ2-5; possible D gene TRBD1, 5 bases. Source material: CD4+ T cells from blood. The source is a female donor with HTLV-1-associated myelopathy (HAM/TSP). For the CDR3, the DNA is TGCAGTGCTAGAGATCAGGGTTCAGAGGAGACCCAGTACTTC. Encoded protein: CSARDQGSEETQYF.